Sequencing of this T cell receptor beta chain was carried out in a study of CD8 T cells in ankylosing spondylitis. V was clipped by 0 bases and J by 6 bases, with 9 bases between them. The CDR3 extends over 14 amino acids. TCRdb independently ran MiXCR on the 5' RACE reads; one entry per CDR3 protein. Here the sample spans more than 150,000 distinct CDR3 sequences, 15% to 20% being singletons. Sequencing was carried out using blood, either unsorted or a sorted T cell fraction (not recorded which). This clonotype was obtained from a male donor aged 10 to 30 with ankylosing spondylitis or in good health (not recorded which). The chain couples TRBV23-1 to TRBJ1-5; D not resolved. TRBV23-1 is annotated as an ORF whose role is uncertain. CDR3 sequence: CASSQSSVVQPQHF. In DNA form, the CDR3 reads TGCGCCAGCAGTCAATCATCGGTTGTTCAGCCCCAGCATTTT.